This T cell receptor beta chain originates from a study of blood T cells in healthy people across ages. V dropped 8 bases and J dropped 1; count of bases not matched to a gene: 10. This CDR3 has 14 residues. Germline CDR1 reads SQVTM; CDR2 reads ANQGSEA. A J-beta primer mix and a sample-barcoded 5' primer were used in a second PCR of roughly 6 to 11 cycles. MiXCR, applied by TCRdb to the 5' RACE reads, yields one record per CDR3 protein. Seen here are about 1.6 million distinct CDR3 sequences, around 36% observed once, and the top ten hold around 10%. This clonotype was seen more than once but under ten times. Every sample had a minimum of 6 million PBMCs isolated.

The receptor comes from a woman aged 30 to 39 in good health. The sequencing sample was made of blood. The gene calls are TRBV29-1 and TRBJ1-1; 7 bases agree with TRBD1. CDR3 nucleotides: TGCAGCACAGCCTCCGGGACAGAGAACACTGAAGCTTTCTTT. It yields the protein CSTASGTENTEAFF.